This entry describes one T cell receptor beta chain. The entry originates in a study of blood T cell repertoires in COVID-19. Overall study context: From T cells, B-cell-depleted T cells, or PBMCs came the material, which was cDNA or gDNA.

Repertoires were generated with immunoSEQ multiplex PCR, while TCRdb's copy carries only in-frame clones and drops some. This table holds around 190,000 clones, around 85% found once. The J segment lost 0 bases and the V segment lost 3 bases, leaving 8 bases of the junction unmatched. Germline loops: CDR1 KGHSH, CDR2 LQKENI. The CDR3 runs to 17 residues. The V call is TRBV18, the J call TRBJ2-4, with 7 bases lining up with TRBD2. The source material was peripheral blood. The receptor was derived from a man between 65 and 79 years old with active or convalescent COVID-19. This CDR3 reads CASSPQRGSLAKNIQYF. In DNA, the CDR3 is TGTGCCAGCTCACCCCAGCGGGGATCGCTAGCCAAAAACATTCAGTACTTC.